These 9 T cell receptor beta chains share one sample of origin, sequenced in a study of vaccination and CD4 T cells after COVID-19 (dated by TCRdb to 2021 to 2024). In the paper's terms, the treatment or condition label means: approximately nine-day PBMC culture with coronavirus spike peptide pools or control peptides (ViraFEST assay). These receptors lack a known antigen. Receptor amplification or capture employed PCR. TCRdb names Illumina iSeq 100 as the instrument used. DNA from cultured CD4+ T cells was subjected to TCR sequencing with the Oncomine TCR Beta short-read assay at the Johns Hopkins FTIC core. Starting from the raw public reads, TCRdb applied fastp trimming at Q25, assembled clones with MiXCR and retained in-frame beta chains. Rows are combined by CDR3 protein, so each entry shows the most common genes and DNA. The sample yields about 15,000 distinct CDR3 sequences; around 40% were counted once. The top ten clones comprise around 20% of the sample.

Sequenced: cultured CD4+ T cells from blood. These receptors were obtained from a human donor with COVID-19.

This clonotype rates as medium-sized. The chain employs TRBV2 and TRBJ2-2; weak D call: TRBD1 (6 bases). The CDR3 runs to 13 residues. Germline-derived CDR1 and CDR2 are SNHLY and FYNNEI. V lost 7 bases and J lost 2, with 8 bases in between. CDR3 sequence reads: CASIGGNTGELFF. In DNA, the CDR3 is TGTGCCAGCATAGGGGGTAACACCGGGGAGCTGTTTTTT. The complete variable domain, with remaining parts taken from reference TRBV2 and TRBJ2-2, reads EPEVTQTPSHQVTQMGQEVILRCVPISNHLYFYWYRQILGQKVEFLVSFYNNEISEKSEIFDDQFSVERPDGSNFTLKIRSTKLEDSAMYFCASIGGNTGELFFGEGSRLTVL.

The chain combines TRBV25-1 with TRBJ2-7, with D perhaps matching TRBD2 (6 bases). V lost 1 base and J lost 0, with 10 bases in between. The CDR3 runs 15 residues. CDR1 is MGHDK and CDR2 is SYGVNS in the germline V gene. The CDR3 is CASSEWSGDSYEQYF. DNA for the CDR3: TGTGCCAGCAGTGAATGGTCGGGGGACTCCTACGAGCAGTACTTC.

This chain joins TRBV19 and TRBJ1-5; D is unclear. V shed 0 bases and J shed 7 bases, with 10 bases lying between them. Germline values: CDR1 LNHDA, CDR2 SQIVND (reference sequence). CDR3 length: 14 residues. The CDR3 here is CASSIDRRVQPQHF. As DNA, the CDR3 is TGTGCCAGTAGTATAGATAGAAGGGTCCAGCCCCAGCATTTT.

CDR3 sequence (DNA): TGCAGTGCTAGAAGGCCTAGCGGGGGGCTCGATGAGCAGTTCTTC. It codes for CSARRPSGGLDEQFF. The rearrangement links TRBV20-1 to TRBJ2-1, with 11 nucleotides matching TRBD2. V gave up 2 bases and J gave up 8 bases; unmatched junction bases: 8. CDR1 and CDR2 from the germline V gene are DFQATT and SNEGSKA (reference sequence). The CDR3 totals 15 residues.

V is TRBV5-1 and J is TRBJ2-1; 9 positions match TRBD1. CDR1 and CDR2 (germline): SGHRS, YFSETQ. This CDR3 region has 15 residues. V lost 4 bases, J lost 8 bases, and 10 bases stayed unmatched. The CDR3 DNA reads TGCGCCAGCAGCCCAAGGGGACAGGGCACCCATGAGCAGTTCTTC. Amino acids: CASSPRGQGTHEQFF. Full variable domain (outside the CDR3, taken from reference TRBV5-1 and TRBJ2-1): KAGVTQTPRYLIKTRGQQVTLSCSPISGHRSVSWYQQTPGQGLQFLFEYFSETQRNKGNFPGRFSGRQFSNSRSEMNVSTLELGDSALYLCASSPRGQGTHEQFFGPGTRLTVL.

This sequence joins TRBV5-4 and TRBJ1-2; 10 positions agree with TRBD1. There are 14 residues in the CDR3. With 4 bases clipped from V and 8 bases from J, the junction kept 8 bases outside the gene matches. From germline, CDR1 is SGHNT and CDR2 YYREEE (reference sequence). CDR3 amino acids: CASSVDRGDWGYTF. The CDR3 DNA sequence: TGTGCCAGCAGCGTGGACAGGGGGGATTGGGGCTACACCTTC. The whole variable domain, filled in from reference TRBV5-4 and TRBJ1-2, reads ETGVTQSPTHLIKTRGQQVTLRCSSQSGHNTVSWYQQALGQGPQFIFQYYREEENGRGNFPPRFSGLQFPNYSSELNVNALELDDSALYLCASSVDRGDWGYTFGSGTRLTVV.

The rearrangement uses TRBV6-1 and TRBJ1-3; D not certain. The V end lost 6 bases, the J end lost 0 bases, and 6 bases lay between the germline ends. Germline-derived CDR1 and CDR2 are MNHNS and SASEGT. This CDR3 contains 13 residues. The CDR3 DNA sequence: TGTGCCAGCAGCCTACACTCTGGAAACACCATATATTTT. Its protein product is CASSLHSGNTIYF.

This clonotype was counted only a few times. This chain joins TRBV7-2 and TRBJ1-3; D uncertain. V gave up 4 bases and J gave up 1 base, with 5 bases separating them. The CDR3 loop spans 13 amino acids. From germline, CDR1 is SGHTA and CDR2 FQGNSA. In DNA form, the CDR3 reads TGTGCCAGCAGCTCCAGTTCTGGAAACACCATATATTTT. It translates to CASSSSSGNTIYF.

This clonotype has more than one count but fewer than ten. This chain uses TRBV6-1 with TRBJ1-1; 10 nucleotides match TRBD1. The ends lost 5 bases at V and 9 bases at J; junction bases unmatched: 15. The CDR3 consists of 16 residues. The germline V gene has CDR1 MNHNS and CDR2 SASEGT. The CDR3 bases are TGTGCCAGCAGTCAATCCGGACAGGGGGGCGGACTGAAAGCTTTCTTT. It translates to CASSQSGQGGGLKAFF.